This entry features one T cell receptor beta chain sequence. The data derive from a study of technical replicates of blood from a handful of donors. Some clones are missing from TCRdb's copy, which holds only in-frame ones; the method was immunoSEQ multiplex PCR. The repertoire consists of about 80,000 clones, with around 94% occurring once and the leading ten covering 0.35% to 0.4%. Trimming removed 1 base at V and 2 bases at J, with 9 bases between. This CDR3 contains 14 residues. The germline V gene encodes CDR1 SGHTA and CDR2 FQGNSA. Sequencing was done on a sample of T cells isolated from PBMCs. The receptor was isolated from a human donor in good health. This chain links TRBV7-2 with TRBJ2-7, with D possibly matching TRBD1 (5 bases). CDR3 protein: CASSLVGAAYEQYF. CDR3 DNA: TGTGCCAGCAGCTTAGTAGGGGCGGCCTACGAGCAGTACTTC.